A single sample gave rise to the 18 T cell receptor beta chains below, sequenced in a study of cytomegalovirus exposure and HLA in healthy donors. PCR primers comprised 60 Vbeta and 13 Jbeta primers. Sequencing used immunoSEQ multiplex PCR; TCRdb keeps in-frame clones, though not all of them. This table lists under 200,000 clones. Sequences were obtained from PBMCs. Every receptor here comes from a man aged 25 to 45 in good health and CMV-seronegative.

This chain uses TRBV6-1 with TRBJ2-7; tentatively, D is TRBD2 (7 bases). The CDR3 is 14 residues long. Germline V gives CDR1 MNHNS, CDR2 SASEGT. The V end was cut by 8 bases, the J end by 0 bases, with 14 bases between. DNA of the CDR3: TGTGCCAGCCGCCGGGGGGCGAGCTCCTACGAGCAGTACTTC. This translates into CASRRGASSYEQYF.

V is TRBV28 and J is TRBJ1-2, with D maybe TRBD1 (5 bases). Germline CDR1 MDHEN, CDR2 SYDVKM. The germline V and J ends were trimmed by 5 bases and 4 bases, with 8 bases remaining between them. CDR3 length equals 12 residues. CDR3 sequence reads: CASSRQPYGYTF. The CDR3 bases are TGTGCCAGCAGTCGACAGCCCTATGGCTACACCTTC.

The chain is built from TRBV29-1 and TRBJ2-2; the match to TRBD1 covers 9 bases. With V trimmed by 3 bases and J by 4 bases, 6 bases remained unmatched. CDR1 and CDR2 from the germline V gene are SQVTM and ANQGSEA. The CDR3 length is 15 residues. The CDR3 DNA reads TGCAGCGTTGATATGGGACAGGGTTCCACCGGGGAGCTGTTTTTT. It specifies CSVDMGQGSTGELFF.

The chain combines TRBV11-3 with TRBJ1-1, with a tentative D call TRBD1 (6 bases). The V gene lost 3 bases and the J gene lost 3 bases, with 14 bases spanning the gap. Germline loops: CDR1 SGHNT, CDR2 YENEEA. The CDR3 has 15 residues. This chain's CDR3 is CASSFGGASYTEAFF. CDR3 bases: TGTGCCAGCAGCTTTGGGGGGGCTTCGTACACTGAAGCTTTCTTT.

CDR3 protein: CASSYSTGGGEKLFF. The CDR3 nucleotides are TGTGCCAGCAGTTACTCGACAGGGGGCGGGGAAAAACTGTTTTTT. This chain connects TRBV6-6 to TRBJ1-4; 10 positions agree with TRBD1. The CDR3 extends over 15 amino acids. The ends lost 0 bases at V and 8 bases at J; junction bases unmatched: 3. Per the germline V gene, CDR1 is MNHNY and CDR2 is SVGAGI (reference sequence).

The chain uses TRBV2 and TRBJ1-6; 9 bases are shared with TRBD1. J was trimmed by 7 bases and V by 2 bases; bases with no gene match: 6. This CDR3 region has 16 residues. Germline CDR1 SNHLY, CDR2 FYNNEI. The CDR3 DNA is TGTGCCAGCAGTGAACGGACAGGGGCCCGAAATTCACCCCTCCACTTT. Translation: CASSERTGARNSPLHF. Variable domain in full (rest from reference TRBV2 and TRBJ1-6): EPEVTQTPSHQVTQMGQEVILRCVPISNHLYFYWYRQILGQKVEFLVSFYNNEISEKSEIFDDQFSVERPDGSNFTLKIRSTKLEDSAMYFCASSERTGARNSPLHFGNGTRLTVT.

The V gene is TRBV5-1, the J gene TRBJ2-4, with no clear D. From germline, CDR1 is SGHRS and CDR2 YFSETQ. The CDR3 loop spans 15 amino acids. Trimming removed 0 bases at V and 1 base at J, with 8 bases between. CDR3 nucleotide sequence: TGCGCCAGCAGCTTGGAAATTTATGCCAAAAACATTCAGTACTTC. Protein product: CASSLEIYAKNIQYF. The complete variable domain, with remaining parts taken from reference TRBV5-1 and TRBJ2-4, reads KAGVTQTPRYLIKTRGQQVTLSCSPISGHRSVSWYQQTPGQGLQFLFEYFSETQRNKGNFPGRFSGRQFSNSRSEMNVSTLELGDSALYLCASSLEIYAKNIQYFGAGTRLSVL.

V gene TRBV19 combines with J gene TRBJ2-6; D ambiguous. The CDR3 runs to 19 residues. Germline values: CDR1 LNHDA, CDR2 SQIVND (reference sequence). The V gene lost 3 bases and the J gene lost 0 bases, with 18 bases spanning the gap. The CDR3 nucleotides read TGTGCCAGTAGTATTACGAAGTTTCCTTCGAGCTCTGGGGCCAACGTCCTGACTTTC. Translated: CASSITKFPSSSGANVLTF.

The rearrangement joins TRBV5-6 to TRBJ2-2, with D perhaps TRBD2 (7 bases). V lost 3 bases and J 7 bases, leaving 13 bases between the germline ends. Germline V gene data show CDR1 as SGHDT and CDR2 as YYEEEE. The CDR3 has 14 residues. As DNA, the CDR3 is TGTGCCAGCAGCTGGGGGGGGCGTAACGGGGAGCTGTTTTTT. Encoded protein: CASSWGGRNGELFF.

This chain uses TRBV6-6 with TRBJ1-3, with 7 bases lining up with TRBD1. The CDR3 has 16 residues. Germline assignment: CDR1 MNHNY and CDR2 SVGAGI (reference sequence). J gave up 4 bases and V 4 bases, and 10 bases lay outside the gene matches. As DNA, the CDR3 is TGTGCCAGCAGTTGGGGGACAGACTCGTCCGGAAACACCATATATTTT. This codes for CASSWGTDSSGNTIYF.

The rearrangement links TRBV7-2 to TRBJ1-5; perhaps TRBD1 as D (6 bases). The length of the CDR3 is 14 residues. Germline CDR1 reads SGHTA; CDR2 reads FQGNSA. The V gene lost 5 bases and the J gene lost 3 bases, with 11 bases spanning the gap. CDR3 residues: CASSPGQLNQPQHF. The CDR3 DNA is TGTGCCAGCAGCCCTGGACAGCTCAATCAGCCCCAGCATTTT.

V gene TRBV5-1 combines with J gene TRBJ2-7, with 7 nucleotides matching TRBD1. V lost 4 bases to trimming and J lost 5 bases; unmatched junction nucleotides: 12. CDR1 and CDR2 (germline): SGHRS, YFSETQ. This CDR3 has 15 residues. CDR3 sequence: CASSGSYRGNHEQYF. CDR3 nucleotides: TGCGCCAGCAGCGGATCCTACAGGGGAAACCACGAGCAGTACTTC.

This chain connects TRBV10-1 to TRBJ2-5, with a possible D match to TRBD2 (5 bases). This CDR3 contains 15 residues. In germline, CDR1 is WNHNN, CDR2 SYGVQD (reference sequence). The V end lost 4 bases, the J end lost 5 bases, and 17 bases lay between the germline ends. CDR3 sequence reads: CASSGSGVSWETQYF. The CDR3 nucleotides are TGCGCCAGCAGTGGCTCCGGGGTTAGCTGGGAGACCCAGTACTTC.

The chain has TRBV5-1 and TRBJ2-5; 8 bases are a match to TRBD2. CDR3 length equals 14 residues. V gave up 4 bases and J gave up 5 bases; unmatched junction bases: 7. In germline, CDR1 is SGHRS, CDR2 YFSETQ. The CDR3 DNA reads as TGCGCCAGCAGCACCGGGGGCGGGAGGGAGACCCAGTACTTC. This translates into CASSTGGGRETQYF.

The chain employs TRBV5-1 and TRBJ2-4; TRBD2 aligns across 10 bases. The CDR3 has 16 amino acids. The ends lost 3 bases at V and 0 bases at J; junction bases unmatched: 3. Per germline, CDR1 SGHRS and CDR2 YFSETQ. The CDR3 sequence: CASSSGLAQAKNIQYF. Written as DNA, the CDR3 is TGCGCCAGCAGCTCGGGACTAGCGCAAGCCAAAAACATTCAGTACTTC.

The chain uses TRBV9 and TRBJ1-1; D might be TRBD1 (5 bases). CDR1 is SGDLS, CDR2 YYNGEE, per germline. Trimming took 4 bases from V and 4 from J, leaving 11 bases between them. CDR3 length: 13 residues. The CDR3 sequence is CASSPMGPTEAFF. CDR3 bases: TGTGCCAGCAGCCCCATGGGGCCCACTGAAGCTTTCTTT.

This chain joins TRBV14 and TRBJ2-1; no clear D gene. The CDR3 extends over 16 amino acids. The germline CDR1 and CDR2 sequences are SGHDN and FVKESK. V was pared by 1 base and J by 0 bases, with 10 bases between. In nucleotides, the CDR3 is TGTGCCAGCAGCCAAGTCGGCGGATCCTCCTACAATGAGCAGTTCTTC. It encodes CASSQVGGSSYNEQFF.

The V and J genes are TRBV10-3 and TRBJ2-3, with D perhaps TRBD2 (6 bases). Trimming stripped 2 bases from V and 6 bases from J, with 15 bases between. Germline V lookup: CDR1 ENHRY, CDR2 SYGVKD. The CDR3 has 15 amino acids. DNA for the CDR3: TGTGCCATCAGTGAGGAATGGGGGACTTATGATACGCAGTATTTT. This codes for CAISEEWGTYDTQYF.